This entry concerns a single T cell receptor (beta chain). Its antigen is unknown. No base-level quality is on record; no much larger clone is a single base apart. The germline V gene provides CDR1 KGHSH and CDR2 LQKENI. The CDR3 contains 12 residues, cysteine and phenylalanine counted. Solely the CDR3 DNA is kept, with 36 bases framed from the first base. V is shortened by 6 bases, J by 5 bases, and the region joining them spans 10 bases. This sample is drawn from a study of blood T cell repertoires in COVID-19 (dated by TCRdb to 2019 to 2021). Study-level background: Samples covering the acute and convalescent phases of COVID-19 were provided by collaborators in the United States, Italy and Spain. The material from the prospective study consisted of cDNA or gDNA derived from T cells, B-cell-depleted T cells, or PBMCs. Subjects who had been exposed to COVID-19, were actively infected with it, or had recovered from it provided the deeply sampled blood TCRbeta repertoires that made up the dataset. The repertoires were made available in a free public database intended to serve as a resource for research on the immune response to SARS-CoV-2. Samples came from the ongoing ImmuneRACE study (first 160 participants) plus 1,254 subjects from 6 global collaborators. A de-identified subject ID, COVID-19 status, age in years and sex were almost always included in the sample metadata. HLA class I and class II types, where available, came from metadata supplied by the sample provider rather than from assay-based typing. Overall study results and their limits: How much clinical and demographic metadata was included differed by source and by participant, and the metadata was provided uncurated.

Collaborating institutions collected whole blood in K2EDTA tubes following their own protocols. For TCRbeta analysis, collaborators shipped samples as frozen whole blood, isolated PBMCs, or DNA extracted from either of those sample types. The immunoSEQ Assay, a bias-controlled multiplex PCR, was used to amplify TCRbeta CDR3 regions from genomic DNA. In the source study's methods: The number of nucleated cells in each sample was estimated from the amplification of reference gene primers within the assay. To quantify the absolute abundance of each unique TCRbeta CDR3 rearrangement, sequence reads were collapsed and filtered. Productive Simpson clonality was computed per sample as the square root of Simpson's diversity index over productive rearrangements. Not all clones reach the TCRdb copy of this immuneACCESS table, which keeps in-frame sequences only. Checked studies attribute under half of the gap to unresolved V genes and leave the rest unexplained. V and J calls and clone size are copied from that table; D and trimming were computed from the DNA. Present in this sample are approximately 90,000 clones, about 87% of which were seen just once. Approximately 0.5% of the sample rests with the top ten.

The rearranged chain carries TRBV18 and TRBJ2-5; 6 matching bases give a weak D call of TRBD2. The receptor was derived from a man aged 55 to 70 with acute or convalescent COVID-19. Sequencing was done on a sample of peripheral blood. At the DNA level, the sequence is TGTGCCAGCTCCGGGGGTACTGAGACCCAGTACTTC. Translation gives CASSGGTETQYF.